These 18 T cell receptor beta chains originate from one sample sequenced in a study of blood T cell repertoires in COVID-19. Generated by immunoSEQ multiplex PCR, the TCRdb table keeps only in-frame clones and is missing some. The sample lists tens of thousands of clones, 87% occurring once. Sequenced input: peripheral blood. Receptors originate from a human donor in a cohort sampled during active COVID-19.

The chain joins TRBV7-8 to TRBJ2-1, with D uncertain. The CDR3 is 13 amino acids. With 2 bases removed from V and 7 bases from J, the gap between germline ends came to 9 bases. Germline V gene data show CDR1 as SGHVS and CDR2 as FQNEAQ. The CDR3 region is CASSLLTVNEQFF. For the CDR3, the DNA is TGTGCCAGCAGCTTACTTACAGTAAATGAGCAGTTCTTC.

DNA of the CDR3: TGTGCCAGCAGTCCTCTCCGGGGGACCGGCGCAGATACGCAGTATTTT. Its translation: CASSPLRGTGADTQYF. V and J are TRBV27 and TRBJ2-3; a possible D gene is TRBD2 (6 bases). Germline V CDR1 and CDR2: MNHEY, SMNVEV (reference sequence). Trimming stripped 5 bases from V and 4 bases from J, with 19 bases between. The CDR3 covers 16 residues.

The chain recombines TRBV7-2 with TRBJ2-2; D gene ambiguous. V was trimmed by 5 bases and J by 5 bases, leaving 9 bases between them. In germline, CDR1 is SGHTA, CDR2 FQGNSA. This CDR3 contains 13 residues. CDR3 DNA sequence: TGTGCCAGCAGCGCTCAGATGACCGGGGAGCTGTTTTTT. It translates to CASSAQMTGELFF.

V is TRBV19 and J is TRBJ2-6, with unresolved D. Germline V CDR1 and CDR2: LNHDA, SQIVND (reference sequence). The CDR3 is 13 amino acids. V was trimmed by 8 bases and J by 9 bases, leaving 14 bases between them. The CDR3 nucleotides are TGTGCCAGTTGCCCAGACCAGGTCAACGTCCTGACTTTC. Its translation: CASCPDQVNVLTF.

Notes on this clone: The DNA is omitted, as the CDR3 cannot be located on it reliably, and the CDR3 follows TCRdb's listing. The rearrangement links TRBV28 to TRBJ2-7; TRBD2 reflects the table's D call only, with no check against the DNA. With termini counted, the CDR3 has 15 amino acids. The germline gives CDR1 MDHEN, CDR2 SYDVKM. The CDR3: CASTSGGSDSYEQYF.

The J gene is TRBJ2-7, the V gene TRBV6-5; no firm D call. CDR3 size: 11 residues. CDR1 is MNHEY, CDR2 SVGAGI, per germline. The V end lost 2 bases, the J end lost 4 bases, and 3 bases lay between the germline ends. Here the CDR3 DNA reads TGTGCCAGCAGTTACCTTTACGAGCAGTACTTC. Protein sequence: CASSYLYEQYF.

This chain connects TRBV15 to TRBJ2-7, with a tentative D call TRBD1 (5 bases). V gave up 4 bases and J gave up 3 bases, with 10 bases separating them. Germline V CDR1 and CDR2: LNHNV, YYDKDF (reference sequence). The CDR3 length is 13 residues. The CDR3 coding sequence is TGTGCCACCAGCAAGGGAAGGGGCTACGAGCAGTACTTC. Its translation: CATSKGRGYEQYF. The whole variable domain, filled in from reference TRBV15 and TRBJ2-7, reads DAMVIQNPRYQVTQFGKPVTLSCSQTLNHNVMYWYQQKSSQAPKLLFHYYDKDFNNEADTPDNFQSRRPNTSFCFLDIRSPGLGDTAMYLCATSKGRGYEQYFGPGTRLTVT.

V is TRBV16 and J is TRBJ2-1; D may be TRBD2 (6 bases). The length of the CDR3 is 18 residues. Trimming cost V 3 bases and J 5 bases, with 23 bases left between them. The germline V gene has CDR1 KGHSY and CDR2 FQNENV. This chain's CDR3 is CASSQDLGARSGHNEQFF. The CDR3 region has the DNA TGTGCCAGCAGCCAGGACCTAGGGGCTAGAAGCGGGCACAATGAGCAGTTCTTC.

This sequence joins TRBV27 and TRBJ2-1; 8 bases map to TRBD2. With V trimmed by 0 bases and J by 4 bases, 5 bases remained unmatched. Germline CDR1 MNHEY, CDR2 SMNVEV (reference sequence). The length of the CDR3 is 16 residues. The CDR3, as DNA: TGTGCCAGCAGTTTATCTGTTAGCGGGATTTACAATGAGCAGTTCTTC. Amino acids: CASSLSVSGIYNEQFF.

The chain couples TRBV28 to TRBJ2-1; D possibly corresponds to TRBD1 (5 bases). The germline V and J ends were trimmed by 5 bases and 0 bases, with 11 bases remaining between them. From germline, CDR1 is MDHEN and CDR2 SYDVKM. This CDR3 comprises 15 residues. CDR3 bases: TGTGCCAGCAGTAACAGGATGAGCTCCTACAATGAGCAGTTCTTC. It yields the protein CASSNRMSSYNEQFF.

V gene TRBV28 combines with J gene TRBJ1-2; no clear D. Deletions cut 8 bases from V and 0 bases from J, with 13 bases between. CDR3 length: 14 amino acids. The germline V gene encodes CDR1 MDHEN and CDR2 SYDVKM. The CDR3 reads CASLTFDANYGYTF. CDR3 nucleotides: TGTGCCAGCCTAACCTTTGATGCTAACTATGGCTACACCTTC.

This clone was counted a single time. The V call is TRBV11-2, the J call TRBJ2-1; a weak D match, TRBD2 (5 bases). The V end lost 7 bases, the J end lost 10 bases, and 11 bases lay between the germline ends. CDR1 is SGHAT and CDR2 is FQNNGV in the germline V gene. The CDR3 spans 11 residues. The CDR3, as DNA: TGTGCCAGCAAACTAGGCCGGGAGCAGTTCTTC. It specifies CASKLGREQFF.

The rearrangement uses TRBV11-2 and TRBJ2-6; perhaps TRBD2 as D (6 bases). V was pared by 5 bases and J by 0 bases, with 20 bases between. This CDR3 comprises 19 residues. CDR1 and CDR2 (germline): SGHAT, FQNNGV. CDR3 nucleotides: TGTGCCAGCAGCCCTAGTGTGCGGGGCCAGTACTCTGGGGCCAACGTCCTGACTTTC. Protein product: CASSPSVRGQYSGANVLTF.

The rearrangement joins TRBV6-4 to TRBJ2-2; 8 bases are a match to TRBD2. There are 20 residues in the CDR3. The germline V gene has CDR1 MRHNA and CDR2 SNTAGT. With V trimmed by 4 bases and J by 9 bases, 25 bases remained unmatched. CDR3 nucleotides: TGTGCCAGCAGTGCCCCAATTCCTTTTAGCGGGAACGGACATGGCCGGGAGCTGTTTTTT. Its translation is CASSAPIPFSGNGHGRELFF.

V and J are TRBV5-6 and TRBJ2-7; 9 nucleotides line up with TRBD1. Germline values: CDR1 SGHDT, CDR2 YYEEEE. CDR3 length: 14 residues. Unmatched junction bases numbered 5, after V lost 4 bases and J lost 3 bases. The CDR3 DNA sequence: TGTGCCAGCAGCCCAGACAGGGGGTTCTACGAGCAGTACTTC. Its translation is CASSPDRGFYEQYF.

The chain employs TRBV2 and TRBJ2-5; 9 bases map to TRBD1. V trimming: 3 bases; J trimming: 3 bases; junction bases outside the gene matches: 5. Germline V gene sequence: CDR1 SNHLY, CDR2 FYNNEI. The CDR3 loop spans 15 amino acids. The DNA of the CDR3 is TGTGCCAGCAGTGATCAGGGACAGGGTGAAGAGACCCAGTACTTC. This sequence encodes CASSDQGQGEETQYF.

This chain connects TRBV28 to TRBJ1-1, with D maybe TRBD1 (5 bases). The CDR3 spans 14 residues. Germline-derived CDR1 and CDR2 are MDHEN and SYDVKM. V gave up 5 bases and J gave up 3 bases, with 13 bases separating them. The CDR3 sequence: CASSKGRDDTEAFF. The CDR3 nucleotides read TGTGCCAGCAGTAAGGGGCGCGATGACACTGAAGCTTTCTTT.

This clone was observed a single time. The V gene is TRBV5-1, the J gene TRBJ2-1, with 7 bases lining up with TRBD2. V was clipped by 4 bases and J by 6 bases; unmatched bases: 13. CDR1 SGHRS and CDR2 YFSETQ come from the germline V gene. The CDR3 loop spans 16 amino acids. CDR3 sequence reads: CASSPMGGSESNEQFF. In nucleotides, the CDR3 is TGCGCCAGCAGCCCTATGGGCGGGAGTGAATCCAATGAGCAGTTCTTC.